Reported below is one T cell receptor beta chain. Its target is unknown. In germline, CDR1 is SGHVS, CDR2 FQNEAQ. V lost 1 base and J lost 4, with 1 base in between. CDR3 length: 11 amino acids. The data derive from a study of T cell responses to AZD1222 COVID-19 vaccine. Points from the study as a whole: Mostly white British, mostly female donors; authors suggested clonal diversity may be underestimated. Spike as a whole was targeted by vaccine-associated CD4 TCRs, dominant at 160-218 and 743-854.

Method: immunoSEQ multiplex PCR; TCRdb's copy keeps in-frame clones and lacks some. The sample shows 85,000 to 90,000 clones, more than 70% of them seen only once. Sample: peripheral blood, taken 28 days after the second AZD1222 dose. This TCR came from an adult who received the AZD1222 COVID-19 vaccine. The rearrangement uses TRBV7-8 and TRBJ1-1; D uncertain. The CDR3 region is CASSLGTEAFF. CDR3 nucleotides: TGTGCCAGCAGCTTAGGCACTGAAGCTTTCTTT.